Below, 5 T cell receptor beta chains from the same sample are listed, as sequenced in a study of blood T cell repertoires in COVID-19. Profiling relied on immunoSEQ multiplex PCR, and the TCRdb table lists in-frame clones only, not all of them. Counted here are some 290,000 clones, around nine tenths occurring once; the ten biggest clones make up about 11%. Sequencing was done on a sample of peripheral blood. These receptors were taken from a woman in her thirties with COVID-19, enrolled during active disease.

This clone was seen only a few times. This chain connects TRBV5-1 to TRBJ1-1, with a possible D match to TRBD1 (6 bases). V lost 5 bases to trimming and J lost 3 bases, with 11 bases between them. CDR1 and CDR2 (germline): SGHRS, YFSETQ. The CDR3 totals 13 residues. Here the CDR3 reads CASRGQADTEAFF. As DNA, the CDR3 is TGCGCCAGCAGGGGACAAGCGGACACTGAAGCTTTCTTT.

This clone was counted only a few times. V gene TRBV6-5 combines with J gene TRBJ2-3; 13 bases agree with TRBD2. Germline values: CDR1 MNHEY, CDR2 SVGAGI. This CDR3 has 15 amino acids. Trimming at V came to 10 bases and at J to 2 bases, leaving 6 bases not matched to a gene. The CDR3 sequence is CATGTSGTATDTQYF. The CDR3 nucleotides read TGTGCCACAGGGACTAGCGGGACCGCCACAGATACGCAGTATTTT.

The rearrangement links TRBV29-1 to TRBJ1-1; D ambiguous. Trimming stripped 4 bases from V and 3 bases from J, with 12 bases between. The CDR3 totals 13 residues. The germline V gene encodes CDR1 SQVTM and CDR2 ANQGSEA. The CDR3 reads CSVASGGDTEAFF. CDR3 coding DNA: TGCAGCGTTGCCTCGGGCGGGGACACTGAAGCTTTCTTT.

This chain connects TRBV7-8 to TRBJ1-1; possibly TRBD1 for D (5 bases). Germline V gives CDR1 SGHVS, CDR2 FQNEAQ. The CDR3 consists of 13 residues. V shed 10 bases and J shed 4 bases, with 16 bases lying between them. The CDR3 protein is CATSNRLSTEAFF. As DNA, the CDR3 is TGTGCCACCTCAAACAGGCTAAGCACTGAAGCTTTCTTT.

This chain joins TRBV28 and TRBJ2-3, with D perhaps matching TRBD2 (6 bases). V was cut by 8 bases and J by 3 bases, with 18 bases left in between. The CDR3 has 15 residues. Germline assignment: CDR1 MDHEN and CDR2 SYDVKM. The CDR3 loop reads CASSIGSGSTDTQYF. The CDR3 DNA reads as TGTGCCAGCTCGATCGGCTCCGGGAGTACAGATACGCAGTATTTT.